One sample yielded the 23 T cell receptor beta chains listed below, sequenced in a study of cytomegalovirus exposure and HLA in healthy donors. The PCR employed 60 Vbeta primers together with 13 Jbeta primers. Sequencing was performed with immunoSEQ multiplex PCR; in TCRdb, only in-frame clones are kept and a portion is missing. The data contain more than 75,000 clones, less than 80% of them singletons. Sequences were obtained from PBMCs. All receptors derive from a man aged 25-45 years in good health and CMV-seronegative.

The J gene is TRBJ1-6, the V gene TRBV2, with unresolved D. The CDR3 consists of 15 residues. Per the germline V gene, CDR1 is SNHLY and CDR2 is FYNNEI. V was shortened by 9 bases and J by 0 bases, with 12 bases between the two germline ends. The CDR3 DNA sequence: TGTGCCAGTCAACAGTTTAGCTCCTATAATTCACCCCTCCACTTT. Its translation is CASQQFSSYNSPLHF.

This clone showed up just once. The rearrangement uses TRBV2 and TRBJ1-2; TRBD1 aligns across 8 bases. The germline gives CDR1 SNHLY, CDR2 FYNNEI. The CDR3 is made up of 14 amino acids. J lost 6 bases, V lost 8 bases, and 11 bases had no gene match. The CDR3 DNA follows: TGTGCCAGCCCGACCGGGACAGGTGGCGATGGCTACACCTTC. Encoded protein: CASPTGTGGDGYTF.

The rearrangement uses TRBV5-4 and TRBJ2-4; 7 bases fit TRBD2. This CDR3 region has 15 residues. Losses at the gene ends were 0 bases for V and 1 base for J; bases not matched to a gene: 1. The germline gives CDR1 SGHNT, CDR2 YYREEE (reference sequence). The CDR3 DNA reads TGTGCCAGCAGCTTGGCCGGGGGGGCCAAAAACATTCAGTACTTC. It codes for CASSLAGGAKNIQYF. The whole variable domain, filled in from reference TRBV5-4 and TRBJ2-4, reads ETGVTQSPTHLIKTRGQQVTLRCSSQSGHNTVSWYQQALGQGPQFIFQYYREEENGRGNFPPRFSGLQFPNYSSELNVNALELDDSALYLCASSLAGGAKNIQYFGAGTRLSVL.

This clone has just one count. The chain uses TRBV19 and TRBJ2-1; D is unresolved. This CDR3 contains 15 residues. V lost 2 bases, J lost 7 bases, and 15 bases lay in between. In germline, CDR1 is LNHDA, CDR2 SQIVND (reference sequence). The CDR3 sequence: CASSILGRLGNEQFF. The CDR3 region has the DNA TGTGCCAGTAGTATATTAGGCAGGCTCGGAAATGAGCAGTTCTTC.

This chain connects TRBV6-6 to TRBJ1-1; 8 bases are a match to TRBD1. J lost 10 bases, V lost 6 bases, and 4 bases had no gene match. CDR1 is MNHNY and CDR2 is SVGAGI in the germline V gene (reference sequence). This CDR3 is built from 11 residues. The CDR3 loop reads CASSSDRVAFF. Here the CDR3 DNA reads TGTGCCAGCAGCTCGGACAGGGTAGCTTTCTTT.

V usage is TRBV4-3 and J usage is TRBJ1-2; perhaps TRBD1 as D (6 bases). Germline values: CDR1 LGHNA, CDR2 YSLEER. V gave up 0 bases and J gave up 8 bases, with 13 bases separating them. The CDR3 is 14 residues long. CDR3 nucleotide sequence: TGCGCCAGCAGCCAAGATCTAGGGGGTTGGGGCTACACCTTC. Translation: CASSQDLGGWGYTF.

The rearrangement links TRBV7-6 to TRBJ2-7, with no clear D. Looked up from germline, CDR1 is SGHVS and CDR2 is FNYEAQ. The CDR3 sequence is 15 residues long. V was clipped by 1 base and J by 3 bases, with 13 bases between them. In nucleotides, the CDR3 is TGTGCCAGCAGCTTAGAGTCCGGTTCTTTCTACGAGCAGTACTTC. Its translation is CASSLESGSFYEQYF.

This clone was observed a single time. The V gene is TRBV7-9, the J gene TRBJ2-7; D perhaps matches TRBD1 (5 bases). The CDR3 sequence is 13 residues long. The V gene lost 1 base and the J gene lost 6 bases, with 10 bases spanning the gap. Germline V gene sequence: CDR1 SEHNR, CDR2 FQNEAQ (reference sequence). CDR3 region: CASSLVGRREQYF. DNA for the CDR3: TGTGCCAGCAGCTTAGTGGGGCGGCGCGAGCAGTACTTC.

The genes are TRBV5-5 and TRBJ2-7; 8 positions match TRBD1. Germline CDR1 reads SGHKS; CDR2 reads YYEKEE (reference sequence). The CDR3 extends over 15 amino acids. V gave up 0 bases and J gave up 3 bases; unmatched junction bases: 5. CDR3 DNA: TGTGCCAGCAGCTTGGAAGGGACAGGCATCTACGAGCAGTACTTC. Amino acid sequence: CASSLEGTGIYEQYF.

This chain connects TRBV5-6 to TRBJ1-2; 9 bases line up with TRBD1. With V trimmed by 5 bases and J by 8 bases, 7 bases remained unmatched. Germline CDR1 SGHDT, CDR2 YYEEEE. CDR3 length: 13 residues. CDR3 in amino acids: CASRLTGGQGYTF. The CDR3 coding sequence is TGTGCCAGCAGGTTGACAGGGGGTCAGGGCTACACCTTC.

The chain carries TRBV19 and TRBJ1-5; 9 nucleotides line up with TRBD1. Germline assignment: CDR1 LNHDA and CDR2 SQIVND (reference sequence). The CDR3 is 15 amino acids. With V trimmed by 3 bases and J by 15 bases, 15 bases remained unmatched. CDR3 sequence: CASSIPGQGHYSPHF. In nucleotides, the CDR3 is TGTGCCAGTAGTATCCCGGGACAGGGACACTATTCGCCGCATTTT.

The chain joins TRBV7-9 to TRBJ1-4; 7 bases are shared with TRBD1. The V segment lost 5 bases and the J segment 8 bases; nucleotides outside the gene matches: 11. The CDR3 runs 15 residues. In germline, CDR1 is SEHNR, CDR2 FQNEAQ (reference sequence). CDR3 protein: CASSPDRRVNEKLFF. The CDR3 DNA reads TGTGCCAGCAGCCCGGACAGGAGGGTTAACGAAAAACTGTTTTTT.

The gene calls are TRBV10-1 and TRBJ2-1; weak D call: TRBD2 (6 bases). Trimming stripped 5 bases from V and 10 bases from J, with 15 bases between. The CDR3 contains 13 residues. Germline V CDR1 and CDR2: WNHNN, SYGVQD (reference sequence). The CDR3 is CASSFDRRDEQFF. The CDR3, as DNA: TGCGCCAGCAGTTTCGACCGGAGGGACGAGCAGTTCTTC.

This clone was seen once. The chain's CDR3 is CASSSTPDRAEAFF. The CDR3 bases are TGTGCCAGCAGTTCAACCCCGGACAGAGCTGAAGCTTTCTTT. The V gene is TRBV28, the J gene TRBJ1-1; possibly TRBD1 for D (6 bases). V lost 4 bases and J lost 6, with 15 bases in between. Germline assignment: CDR1 MDHEN and CDR2 SYDVKM. CDR3 size: 14 residues.

The chain is built from TRBV7-9 and TRBJ1-2, with D hard to call. The V gene's germline CDR1 is SEHNR and CDR2 FQNEAQ (reference sequence). The CDR3 is 12 residues long. Trimming shortened V by 6 bases and J by 7 bases, and 12 bases separated the two germline ends. This CDR3 reads CASRMEGSGYTF. The CDR3 DNA sequence: TGTGCCAGCAGGATGGAAGGGAGTGGCTACACCTTC.

This clone was seen only once. The chain couples TRBV18 to TRBJ2-2, with D possibly being TRBD2 (5 bases). CDR3 length: 15 residues. V shed 3 bases and J shed 4 bases, with 12 bases lying between them. Germline V gene data show CDR1 as KGHSH and CDR2 as LQKENI. The DNA of the CDR3 is TGTGCCAGCTCACCTAGCAGGACTGGCACCGGGGAGCTGTTTTTT. Residues: CASSPSRTGTGELFF.

The chain is built from TRBV6-1 and TRBJ2-1; 14 bases align to TRBD2. The CDR3 runs 15 residues. CDR1 MNHNS and CDR2 SASEGT come from the germline V gene. V shed 3 bases, J shed 7 bases, and the junction held 2 bases outside the gene matches. CDR3 nucleotide sequence: TGTGCCAGCAGTGAGGGGACTAGCGGGAGTAATGAGCAGTTCTTC. Amino acids: CASSEGTSGSNEQFF.

The rearrangement links TRBV13 to TRBJ2-5; D ambiguous. Germline CDR1 is PRHDT and CDR2 is FYEKMQ (reference sequence). The CDR3 loop spans 14 amino acids. The V gene lost 0 bases and the J gene lost 5 bases, with 10 bases spanning the gap. CDR3: CASSLGTLRETQYF. As DNA, the CDR3 is TGTGCCAGCAGCTTAGGAACCCTGAGGGAGACCCAGTACTTC.

The chain employs TRBV5-1 and TRBJ2-5, with 7 bases lining up with TRBD2. Germline V gives CDR1 SGHRS, CDR2 YFSETQ. V gave up 0 bases and J gave up 7 bases; unmatched junction bases: 6. The CDR3 totals 14 residues. CDR3 nucleotide sequence: TGCGCCAGCAGCTTGGGGGCCCCGGGGGGGACCCAGTACTTC. Protein: CASSLGAPGGTQYF.

V usage is TRBV5-1 and J usage is TRBJ1-4; possibly TRBD1 for D (6 bases). The germline gives CDR1 SGHRS, CDR2 YFSETQ. The CDR3 totals 15 residues. Trimming cost V 4 bases and J 2 bases, with 12 bases left between them. CDR3 residues: CASSVQGWTNEKLFF. CDR3 in DNA: TGCGCCAGCAGCGTGCAGGGGTGGACTAATGAAAAACTGTTTTTT.

The gene calls are TRBV19 and TRBJ1-2; possible D gene TRBD1, 6 bases. There are 14 residues in the CDR3. The germline V gene has CDR1 LNHDA and CDR2 SQIVND (reference sequence). Between the trimmed V and J ends, which lost 3 bases and 9 bases, there was a span of 17 bases. The CDR3 bases are TGTGCCAGTAGTATGAAGGGGGATATTTACCGCTACACCTTC. This translates into CASSMKGDIYRYTF.

The table lists this clone with a count of one. CDR3 amino acids: CASSPTGGTYATNEKLFF. As DNA, the CDR3 is TGTGCCAGCAGTCCCACAGGGGGAACGTATGCAACTAATGAAAAACTGTTTTTT. This sequence joins TRBV5-4 and TRBJ1-4; 8 bases align to TRBD1. The germline gives CDR1 SGHNT, CDR2 YYREEE (reference sequence). This CDR3 has 18 amino acids. J was trimmed by 0 bases and V by 5 bases; bases with no gene match: 12.

The V gene is TRBV18, the J gene TRBJ1-1; tentatively, D is TRBD1 (5 bases). The germline gives CDR1 KGHSH, CDR2 LQKENI. V gave up 3 bases and J gave up 0 bases, with 11 bases separating them. The length of the CDR3 is 15 residues. DNA of the CDR3: TGTGCCAGCTCACCTATACCGGACATGAACACTGAAGCTTTCTTT. Amino acids: CASSPIPDMNTEAFF.